This T cell receptor beta chain was sequenced for a study of tumor-infiltrating lymphocytes in primary liver carcinoma. Starting from 450 to 500 ng of total RNA, TCR beta cDNA was produced with a primer in the constant region. Each TCR beta library was derived from three nested multiplex PCR rounds that employed slightly modified ARM-PCR. Primers for the first two PCR rounds were TRBV1-TRBV30 forward primers and a C-beta reverse primer (around 11 cycles per round). TCRdb reprocessed the multiplex PCR reads with MiXCR, giving one entry per CDR3 protein. This sample has about 120,000 distinct CDR3 sequences; around two thirds occur once, and the top ten carry 8% to 9%. Trimming removed 2 bases from V and 0 bases from J, with 12 bases in between. The CDR3 is made up of 16 amino acids. Germline CDR1 LGHNA, CDR2 YNFKEQ. Both RNA and DNA were isolated together from around 20-30 mg of bulk tissue that had not been sorted.

The source of this sequence is a woman aged 55-69 years with primary liver carcinoma and hepatitis B virus infection. This chain connects TRBV4-2 to TRBJ2-3; D is unresolved. The sequenced sample was tumor-adjacent normal liver tissue. CDR3 sequence (DNA): TGTGCCAGCAGCCAACGAGCCATAGTTAGCACAGATACGCAGTATTTT. Protein: CASSQRAIVSTDTQYF.